This TCR beta chain was obtained from a study of shared clonotypes between healthy human individuals. None of the donors, who were healthy HIV-negative adults, had recently had acute infections or vaccinations. V gave up 6 bases and J gave up 2 bases, with 17 bases separating them. The germline V gene encodes CDR1 SNHLY and CDR2 FYNNEI. CDR3 length: 15 residues. TCRdb keeps only in-frame clones here, not all; method: immunoSEQ multiplex PCR. The sample records about 980,000 clones, around three quarters being singletons. About this clone itself: Antigen unknown.

Study conclusions and caveats: The study sampled only blood, and tissue repertoires likely differ.

J is TRBJ2-7 and V is TRBV2; D might be TRBD2 (5 bases). Sample: memory CD4+ T cells sorted from blood. Subset meaning: CD45RA-negative fraction. The receptor comes from a man aged 18 to 30 in good health. DNA for the CDR3: TGTGCCAGCAGCGCGCGGGTCTCTGACCCCTACGAGCAGTACTTC. This codes for CASSARVSDPYEQYF.